The next 32 T cell receptor beta chains were all read from a single sample in a study of T-cell reconstitution after alpha-beta-depleted transplantation in children. Using unique molecular identifiers, the investigators prepared the TCRbeta library. TCRdb re-called the PCR reads through MiXCR, storing one row per CDR3 protein. The sample consists of around 300,000 distinct CDR3 sequences, approximately 10% of them appearing once. Sequencing used peripheral blood, obtained 180 days after TCRalphabeta/CD19-depleted stem cell transplant. These receptors all stem from a male patient under 10 years old who had a stem cell transplant for chronic granulomatous disease, so the T cells may come from the graft donor.

This clonotype came up many times. V usage is TRBV7-2 and J usage is TRBJ1-6, with no clear D. With 2 bases removed from V and 9 bases from J, the gap between germline ends came to 14 bases. CDR1 is SGHTA, CDR2 FQGNSA, per germline. CDR3 length: 15 residues. The CDR3: CASSLRVTEGSPLHF. In DNA form, the CDR3 reads TGTGCCAGCAGCTTAAGGGTTACAGAAGGTTCACCCCTCCACTTT.

This clonotype was recorded many times. The chain combines TRBV27 with TRBJ2-1; D not resolved. Germline lookup yields CDR1 MNHEY and CDR2 SMNVEV (reference sequence). V gave up 7 bases and J gave up 0 bases, with 13 bases separating them. CDR3 length equals 15 residues. Here the CDR3 reads CASTSKSYSYNEQFF. The CDR3 nucleotides read TGTGCCAGCACCTCGAAGTCTTACTCCTACAATGAGCAGTTCTTC.

This clonotype was observed many times. The rearrangement uses TRBV7-9 and TRBJ2-3; D is perhaps TRBD2 (6 bases). Deletions cut 7 bases from V and 3 bases from J, with 23 bases between. Germline lookup yields CDR1 SEHNR and CDR2 FQNEAQ (reference sequence). The length of the CDR3 is 17 residues. The CDR3 sequence: CASTPPSGREWTDTQYF. As DNA, the CDR3 is TGTGCCAGCACCCCCCCGTCGGGACGGGAGTGGACAGATACGCAGTATTTT.

This clonotype was detected many times. The V gene is TRBV20-1, the J gene TRBJ2-2; the match to TRBD2 covers 13 bases. Trimming cost V 3 bases and J 0 bases; bases outside gene matches: 7. The CDR3 is made up of 18 amino acids. From germline, CDR1 is DFQATT and CDR2 SNEGSKA (reference sequence). CDR3 bases: TGCAGTGCTAGTCCGACTAGCGGGGGGTTCGCGAACACCGGGGAGCTGTTTTTT. This encodes CSASPTSGGFANTGELFF.

This clonotype was detected a few times. The chain joins TRBV20-1 to TRBJ2-3; D is perhaps TRBD2 (5 bases). The germline V gene encodes CDR1 DFQATT and CDR2 SNEGSKA (reference sequence). The CDR3 runs to 18 residues. Trimming took off 1 base at V and 2 bases at J, with 22 bases between the two ends. The CDR3 protein is CSARGPLGRAENTDTQYF. In DNA, the CDR3 is TGCAGTGCTAGAGGTCCCCTTGGGAGAGCGGAAAACACAGATACGCAGTATTTT.

This clonotype came up many times. J is TRBJ2-7 and V is TRBV5-6; TRBD1 might be the D (5 bases). The CDR3 totals 15 residues. CDR1 and CDR2 (germline): SGHDT, YYEEEE. Trimming pared 1 base from V and 0 bases from J, leaving 11 bases between. The CDR3 bases are TGTGCCAGCAGCTTGATAGGACATAGCTCCTACGAGCAGTACTTC. Translated: CASSLIGHSSYEQYF.

At least ten counts were recorded for this clonotype. The CDR3 coding sequence is TGTGCCAGCAGCCGGGGAGGTGAGACCCAGTACTTC. This encodes CASSRGGETQYF. The rearrangement links TRBV3-1 to TRBJ2-5; D is perhaps TRBD2 (6 bases). The germline gives CDR1 LGHDT, CDR2 YNNKEL (reference sequence). The CDR3 totals 12 residues. V lost 4 bases to trimming and J lost 5 bases, with 8 bases between them.

This clonotype was recorded at least ten times. The CDR3 nucleotides are TGCAGCGTGGGCGGGAGGCCCCCAGATACGCAGTATTTT. Protein sequence: CSVGGRPPDTQYF. The V gene is TRBV29-1, the J gene TRBJ2-3; TRBD2 matches at 8 bases. Losses at the gene ends were 6 bases for V and 4 bases for J; bases not matched to a gene: 6. The CDR3 runs 13 residues. CDR1 and CDR2 from the germline V gene are SQVTM and ANQGSEA.

This clonotype has a count of ten or more. The chain couples TRBV20-1 to TRBJ2-5; weak D call: TRBD2 (5 bases). Per the germline V gene, CDR1 is DFQATT and CDR2 is SNEGSKA (reference sequence). V was trimmed by 3 bases and J by 2 bases, leaving 7 bases between them. There are 12 residues in the CDR3. The CDR3 DNA sequence: TGCAGTGCTAGCGGGGTACAAGAGACCCAGTACTTC. Translation gives CSASGVQETQYF.

This clonotype was found many times. The J gene is TRBJ2-5, the V gene TRBV10-1; tentatively, D is TRBD2 (5 bases). CDR3 length: 13 amino acids. Germline V gene sequence: CDR1 WNHNN, CDR2 SYGVQD (reference sequence). V was pared by 5 bases and J by 0 bases, with 7 bases between. The DNA for the CDR3 is TGCGCCAGCAGTCGAGCGGACCAAGAGACCCAGTACTTC. Encoded protein: CASSRADQETQYF.

In its sample, this clonotype was seen many times. The chain has TRBV7-2 and TRBJ1-1; D unresolved. Germline V gene sequence: CDR1 SGHTA, CDR2 FQGNSA. This CDR3 contains 15 residues. Trimming pared 2 bases from V and 3 bases from J, leaving 13 bases between. CDR3 DNA: TGTGCCAGCAGCTTACCCACGGGAGGGCACACTGAAGCTTTCTTT. Its translation is CASSLPTGGHTEAFF.

J is TRBJ2-1 and V is TRBV19, with 13 bases lining up with TRBD2. Trimming removed 1 base from V and 14 bases from J; junction bases left unmatched: 11. In germline, CDR1 is LNHDA, CDR2 SQIVND (reference sequence). The length of the CDR3 is 16 residues. The CDR3 DNA is TGTGCCAGTAGTATAGTAGTAACTAGCGGGAGGGCCTTTAAGTTCTTC. Its translation: CASSIVVTSGRAFKFF. The full variable domain, rest sourced from reference TRBV19 and TRBJ2-1, is DGGITQSPKYLFRKEGQNVTLSCEQNLNHDAMYWYRQDPGQGLRLIYYSQIVNDFQKGDIAEGYSVSREKKESFPLTVTSAQKNPTAFYLCASSIVVTSGRAFKFFGPGTRLTVL.

This clonotype was recorded many times. This sequence joins TRBV7-6 and TRBJ2-2; D is perhaps TRBD2 (5 bases). The CDR3 is 13 amino acids. The germline CDR1 and CDR2 sequences are SGHVS and FNYEAQ. With 6 bases removed from V and 3 bases from J, the gap between germline ends came to 8 bases. In nucleotides, the CDR3 is TGTGCCAGCAGTCGAGGGTACACCGGGGAGCTGTTTTTT. Its protein product is CASSRGYTGELFF.

This clonotype was counted at least ten times. This CDR3 is CASSLTPGQGNQPQHF. The CDR3 DNA reads as TGTGCCAGCAGCCTAACACCGGGACAGGGTAATCAGCCCCAGCATTTT. V gene TRBV3-1 combines with J gene TRBJ1-5; 9 nucleotides match TRBD1. Germline loops: CDR1 LGHDT, CDR2 YNNKEL (reference sequence). The ends lost 4 bases at V and 4 bases at J; junction bases unmatched: 8. There are 16 residues in the CDR3. The full variable domain, completed using reference TRBV3-1 and TRBJ1-5, is DTAVSQTPKYLVTQMGNDKSIKCEQNLGHDTMYWYKQDSKKFLKIMFSYNNKELIINETVPNRFSPKSPDKAHLNLHINSLELGDSAVYFCASSLTPGQGNQPQHFGDGTRLSIL.

With respect to this clonotype: A single base separates this from a much larger clone, so it may be a read error. The chain combines TRBV4-3 with TRBJ2-1; 8 bases line up with TRBD2. Germline-derived CDR1 and CDR2 are LGHNA and YSLEER. CDR3 length: 15 amino acids. The trim removed 7 bases at V and 10 bases at J, leaving 15 bases unmatched. The CDR3 region is CASIVHPGVAGEQFF. In nucleotides, the CDR3 is TGCGCCAGCATAGTACACCCGGGAGTAGCGGGAGAGCAGTTCTTC.

In this sample, this clonotype turned up many times. The chain employs TRBV7-6 and TRBJ2-2; TRBD1 might be the D (6 bases). Trimming took off 5 bases at V and 3 bases at J, with 19 bases between the two ends. The germline V gene has CDR1 SGHVS and CDR2 FNYEAQ. CDR3 length: 17 amino acids. This CDR3 reads CASSPLNREIYTGELFF. For the CDR3, the DNA is TGTGCCAGCAGCCCCCTGAACAGGGAAATTTACACCGGGGAGCTGTTTTTT.

This clonotype was observed at least ten times. The chain carries TRBV4-2 and TRBJ2-7; 8 bases fit TRBD1. The germline V gene encodes CDR1 LGHNA and CDR2 YNFKEQ. The CDR3 contains 16 residues. After removal of 4 bases from V and 0 bases from J, the junction contained 8 bases not matched to a gene. The CDR3 region has the DNA TGTGCCAGCAGCCTAACCGGACAGGGAGCCTCCTACGAGCAGTACTTC. Its translation: CASSLTGQGASYEQYF.

The sample holds many counts of this clonotype. The chain uses TRBV29-1 and TRBJ2-5, with TRBD2 identical over 14 bases. The CDR3 has 15 amino acids. The germline gives CDR1 SQVTM, CDR2 ANQGSEA. J lost 5 bases, V lost 6 bases, and 8 bases had no gene match. The CDR3 DNA reads TGCAGCGTCCGGGGACTAGCGGGAGCGGGGGAGACCCAGTACTTC. Its translation is CSVRGLAGAGETQYF.

This clonotype has ten or more counts. The rearrangement joins TRBV5-1 to TRBJ2-3; no clear D gene. Between the trimmed V and J ends, which lost 1 base and 2 bases, there was a span of 8 bases. This CDR3 has 14 residues. The V gene's germline CDR1 is SGHRS and CDR2 YFSETQ. The CDR3: CASSLISNTDTQYF. CDR3 bases: TGCGCCAGCAGCTTGATCAGCAACACAGATACGCAGTATTTT.

In this sample, this clonotype turned up many times. The rearrangement links TRBV12-3 or TRBV12-4 to TRBJ2-2; tentative D call: TRBD1 (5 bases). Trimming took 4 bases from V and 2 from J, leaving 11 bases between them. The CDR3 has 15 residues. CDR3 in amino acids: CASSSLGPNTGELFF. DNA of the CDR3: TGTGCCAGCAGTTCATTGGGGCCTAACACCGGGGAGCTGTTTTTT.

This clonotype was detected ten times or more. The chain joins TRBV11-2 to TRBJ2-3, with 7 bases matching TRBD2. This CDR3 has 16 residues. Per germline, CDR1 SGHAT and CDR2 FQNNGV. The V gene end was trimmed by 1 base and the J gene end by 7 bases; junction bases not matched to a gene: 11. The CDR3 spells CASSLGAAGAVNTQYF. The CDR3 nucleotides read TGTGCCAGCAGCTTAGGTGCGGCGGGAGCAGTAAATACGCAGTATTTT.

This clonotype was seen ten or more times. This chain joins TRBV12-3 or TRBV12-4 and TRBJ2-1, with D perhaps TRBD1 or TRBD2 (5 bases each). With 3 bases removed from V and 15 bases from J, the gap between germline ends came to 9 bases. The CDR3 runs 10 residues. This chain's CDR3 is CASSFGAGFF. CDR3 bases: TGTGCCAGCAGTTTTGGGGCGGGGTTCTTC.

This clonotype came up many times. This sequence joins TRBV28 and TRBJ2-3, with 11 bases that match TRBD2. V lost 10 bases, J lost 0 bases, and 9 bases stayed unmatched. The CDR3 has 16 amino acids. Germline V gives CDR1 MDHEN, CDR2 SYDVKM. CDR3 loop: CATYLTSGVSTDTQYF. CDR3 DNA sequence: TGTGCCACCTATCTGACTAGCGGGGTTAGCACAGATACGCAGTATTTT.

The chain recombines TRBV7-9 with TRBJ2-3, with D maybe TRBD1 (6 bases). The V gene's germline CDR1 is SEHNR and CDR2 FQNEAQ (reference sequence). This CDR3 spans 16 amino acids. The V end was cut by 4 bases, the J end by 2 bases, with 16 bases between. CDR3 residues: CASSSGPQGSTDTQYF. The CDR3 nucleotides read TGTGCCAGCAGCTCCGGCCCCCAGGGGTCCACAGATACGCAGTATTTT. Full variable domain (missing parts from reference TRBV7-9 and TRBJ2-3): DTGVSQNPRHKITKRGQNVTFRCDPISEHNRLYWYRQTLGQGPEFLTYFQNEAQLEKSRLLSDRFSAERPKGSFSTLEIQRTEQGDSAMYLCASSSGPQGSTDTQYFGPGTRLTVL.

In regard to this clonotype: This may arise from a read error, as a much more abundant clone is one base away. The genes are TRBV28 and TRBJ2-1; D ambiguous. CDR3 length: 12 residues. The V gene's germline CDR1 is MDHEN and CDR2 SYDVKM. Trimming removed 8 bases from V and 7 bases from J, with 12 bases in between. CDR3 bases: TGTGCCAGCGGTCTAGGGCGGAATGAGCAGTTCTTC. As protein: CASGLGRNEQFF.

The sample holds a few counts of this clonotype. In DNA form, the CDR3 reads TGTGCCAGCTCACCCCTAGCGGGGGAGAACGAGCAGTACTTC. This gives the protein CASSPLAGENEQYF. This sequence joins TRBV18 and TRBJ2-7; 10 nucleotides agree with TRBD2. Germline V gene sequence: CDR1 KGHSH, CDR2 LQKENI. The CDR3 contains 14 residues. V was clipped by 3 bases and J by 5 bases; unmatched bases: 4. Based on the CDR3 plus reference TRBV18 and TRBJ2-7, the full variable domain is NAGVMQNPRHLVRRRGQEARLRCSPMKGHSHVYWYRQLPEEGLKFMVYLQKENIIDESGMPKERFSAEFPKEGPSILRIQQVVRGDSAAYFCASSPLAGENEQYFGPGTRLTVT.

This clonotype was seen ten or more times. CDR3 residues: CSDSPLSSYEQYF. In DNA form, the CDR3 reads TGCAGTGATTCGCCGCTGAGCTCCTACGAGCAGTACTTC. The chain is built from TRBV20-1 and TRBJ2-7; no definite D call. The CDR3 is 13 residues long. V was pared by 7 bases and J by 0 bases, with 13 bases between. The germline CDR1 and CDR2 sequences are DFQATT and SNEGSKA (reference sequence).

This clonotype was picked up many times. J is TRBJ2-3 and V is TRBV27; D is perhaps TRBD2 (5 bases). The CDR3 is 14 residues long. Germline-derived CDR1 and CDR2 are MNHEY and SMNVEV (reference sequence). Trimming removed 4 bases at V and 4 bases at J, with 12 bases between. CDR3 residues: CASSSSSPSDTQYF. The CDR3 nucleotides are TGTGCCAGCAGTTCCTCTAGCCCCTCAGATACGCAGTATTTT.

This clonotype has at least ten counts. The rearrangement links TRBV28 to TRBJ1-3; a possible D gene is TRBD1 (5 bases). The CDR3 is 12 residues long. Germline assignment: CDR1 MDHEN and CDR2 SYDVKM. Deletions cut 6 bases from V and 4 bases from J, with 7 bases between. CDR3 loop: CASRSGGNTIYF. In DNA form, the CDR3 reads TGTGCCAGCAGATCAGGGGGAAACACCATATATTTT.

This clonotype was seen repeatedly, ten times or more. The chain employs TRBV7-9 and TRBJ2-7; maybe TRBD2 (6 bases). The CDR3 is 13 amino acids. V lost 2 bases and J lost 5, with 10 bases in between. Germline CDR1 is SEHNR and CDR2 is FQNEAQ (reference sequence). CDR3 loop: CASSLSRTNEQYF. Here the CDR3 DNA reads TGTGCCAGCAGCTTAAGTCGGACTAACGAGCAGTACTTC. Drawing the rest from reference TRBV7-9 and TRBJ2-7, the complete variable domain is DTGVSQNPRHKITKRGQNVTFRCDPISEHNRLYWYRQTLGQGPEFLTYFQNEAQLEKSRLLSDRFSAERPKGSFSTLEIQRTEQGDSAMYLCASSLSRTNEQYFGPGTRLTVT.

This clonotype appeared many times. The chain combines TRBV12-3 or TRBV12-4 with TRBJ2-7, with TRBD2 matching 10 bases. The CDR3 totals 20 residues. V shed 5 bases and J 3 bases; nucleotides not matched to a gene: 22. The CDR3: CASSLDVSGRPGGGVYEQYF. The CDR3 region has the DNA TGTGCCAGCAGTCTCGATGTTAGCGGGAGGCCAGGTGGGGGAGTCTACGAGCAGTACTTC.

This clonotype was recorded many times. The V gene is TRBV28, the J gene TRBJ2-1; TRBD2 aligns across 9 bases. Trimming took 6 bases from V and 2 from J; bases not matched to a gene: 2. CDR1 is MDHEN and CDR2 is SYDVKM in the germline V gene. The CDR3 has 14 amino acids. The CDR3 spells CASSRLAAYNEQFF. The CDR3 DNA reads as TGTGCCAGCAGCAGACTAGCGGCCTACAATGAGCAGTTCTTC.